This T cell receptor beta chain was captured in a study of T-cell memory formation after mild COVID-19. Looking at the study overall: Clusters of TCRs were largely donor specific. Points from the study as a whole: Largely, contracting CD4+ clones fell within CM and EM, and contracting CD8+ clones within EMRA.

This clonotype was seen more than once but under ten times. Its target is not known. The length of the CDR3 is 14 residues. Germline V CDR1 and CDR2: MDHEN, SYDVKM. The V and J ends lost 6 bases and 6 bases respectively, with 14 bases between them. One entry per CDR3 protein, called by TCRdb with MiXCR from the 5' RACE reads. Of around 200,000 distinct CDR3 sequences in the sample, more than 8% were seen once. The specimen was PBMCs or a T cell subset sorted from them (not recorded which). The receptor was isolated from a man aged 18 to 29 who had mild COVID-19 (a few samples of this study predate the infection). Cell type and time point are not known. This sequence joins TRBV28 and TRBJ1-4, with unresolved D. CDR3 region: CASSTGGSDEKLFF. CDR3 sequence (DNA): TGTGCCAGCAGCACTGGAGGGTCGGATGAAAAACTGTTTTTT.